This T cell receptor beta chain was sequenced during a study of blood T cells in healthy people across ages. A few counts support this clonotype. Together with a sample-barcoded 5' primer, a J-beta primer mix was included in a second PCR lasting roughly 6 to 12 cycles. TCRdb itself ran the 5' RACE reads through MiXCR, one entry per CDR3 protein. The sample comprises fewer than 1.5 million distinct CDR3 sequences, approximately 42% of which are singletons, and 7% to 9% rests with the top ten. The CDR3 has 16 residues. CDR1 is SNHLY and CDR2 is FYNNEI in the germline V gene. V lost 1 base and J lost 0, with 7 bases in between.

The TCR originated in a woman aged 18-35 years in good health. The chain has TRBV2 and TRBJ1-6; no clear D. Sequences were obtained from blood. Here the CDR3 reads CASSEEESSYNSPLHF. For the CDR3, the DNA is TGTGCCAGCAGTGAAGAGGAGAGCTCCTATAATTCACCCCTCCACTTT.